A single sample gave rise to the 17 T cell receptor beta chains below, sequenced in a study of human T cells and chemical hapten exposure. TCRdb itself ran the RACE reads through MiXCR, one entry per CDR3 protein. The sample shows some 180,000 distinct CDR3 sequences, approximately 20% of them seen only once. Time point of the sample: patch test 1, 2 weeks after DPC sensitization. The sample's treatment: therapeutic diphenylcyclopropenone sensitization with weekly scalp DPC. The specimen comprised whole blood, sampled in connection with sensitization to the hapten diphenylcyclopropenone (DPC). The receptor set was obtained from a woman aged 45-65 years with alopecia areata. Some clones in this sample may be carry-over from other donors' samples.

V is TRBV29-1 and J is TRBJ2-3; the D gene is possibly TRBD1 (5 bases). Trimming removed 3 bases from V and 1 base from J, with 11 bases in between. This CDR3 is 14 amino acids long. Germline CDR1 SQVTM, CDR2 ANQGSEA. CDR3 nucleotides: TGCAGCGTTGATACGGGCAGGGGCACAGATACGCAGTATTTT. Translating it yields CSVDTGRGTDTQYF.

This clonotype has a count of ten or more. The junction differs from germline at one of its ends, possibly a read error. This chain connects TRBV7-7 to TRBJ2-2, with TRBD2 matching 8 bases. This CDR3 spans 16 amino acids. Germline-derived CDR1 and CDR2 are SSHAT and FNYEAQ (reference sequence). The CDR3: CASSSLAGLNTGELFF. CDR3 sequence (DNA): TGTGCTAGCAGCAGCCTAGCGGGCCTCAACACCGGGGAGCTGTTTTTT.

This clonotype was seen only a few times. The rearrangement uses TRBV10-3 and TRBJ2-7; D is perhaps TRBD2 (6 bases). The CDR3 is made up of 14 amino acids. CDR1 and CDR2 (germline): ENHRY, SYGVKD. Between the trimmed V and J ends, which lost 4 bases and 0 bases, there was a span of 10 bases. The CDR3 region has the DNA TGTGCCATCAGTGCGGAGGGCCCCTCCTACGAGCAGTACTTC. Encoded protein: CAISAEGPSYEQYF.

This clonotype has a handful of counts. The gene calls are TRBV29-1 and TRBJ2-5; TRBD1 or TRBD2 may be the D gene (6 bases each). This CDR3 region has 14 residues. CDR1 SQVTM and CDR2 ANQGSEA come from the germline V gene. Trimming shortened V by 4 bases and J by 3 bases, and 15 bases separated the two germline ends. The CDR3 DNA sequence: TGCAGCGTTGCCCGGACGGGGGCGGAAGAGACCCAGTACTTC. This encodes CSVARTGAEETQYF.

This clonotype was seen a few times. This chain links TRBV7-6 with TRBJ2-2; 8 bases are shared with TRBD2. CDR1 is SGHVS, CDR2 FNYEAQ, per germline. The CDR3 spans 16 residues. V dropped 5 bases and J dropped 3; count of bases not matched to a gene: 8. This chain's CDR3 is CASSGERERYTGELFF. The CDR3 DNA sequence: TGTGCCAGCAGCGGGGAGCGGGAGAGGTACACCGGGGAGCTGTTTTTT.

This clonotype was counted only a few times. The chain couples TRBV4-2 to TRBJ2-3, with D unresolved. Germline lookup yields CDR1 LGHNA and CDR2 YNFKEQ. The V end lost 0 bases, the J end lost 4 bases, and 11 bases lay between the germline ends. The CDR3 length is 15 residues. The CDR3 sequence: CASSQDLVGPDTQYF. The CDR3 region has the DNA TGTGCCAGCAGCCAAGATCTAGTAGGTCCAGATACGCAGTATTTT.

This clonotype appeared a few times. This chain links TRBV27 with TRBJ2-1; D might be TRBD2 (6 bases). CDR1 and CDR2 from the germline V gene are MNHEY and SMNVEV (reference sequence). V gave up 6 bases and J gave up 2 bases, with 23 bases separating them. The CDR3 is made up of 18 amino acids. In nucleotides, the CDR3 is TGTGCCAGCAGCCCAACGCATGGGACTTTTGGCACCTACAATGAGCAGTTCTTC. Translated: CASSPTHGTFGTYNEQFF.

This clonotype was detected a few times. This chain joins TRBV14 and TRBJ2-2; D not resolved. Germline V lookup: CDR1 SGHDN, CDR2 FVKESK. V lost 1 base and J lost 4, with 7 bases in between. There are 14 residues in the CDR3. The CDR3 coding sequence is TGTGCCAGCAGCCAAGTGGCATTCACCGGGGAGCTGTTTTTT. Its protein product is CASSQVAFTGELFF.

This clonotype was picked up a small number of times. V gene TRBV20-1 combines with J gene TRBJ1-5; TRBD1 matches 7 bases. Trimming at V came to 4 bases and at J to 2 bases, leaving 5 bases not matched to a gene. This CDR3 spans 14 amino acids. Germline V gene data show CDR1 as DFQATT and CDR2 as SNEGSKA (reference sequence). The CDR3 spells CSAMTGYGNQPQHF. CDR3 bases: TGCAGTGCTATGACAGGGTATGGCAATCAGCCCCAGCATTTT.

The genes are TRBV28 and TRBJ2-7, with TRBD2 matching 11 bases. The CDR3 covers 18 residues. Germline-derived CDR1 and CDR2 are MDHEN and SYDVKM. Losses at the gene ends were 2 bases for V and 5 bases for J; bases not matched to a gene: 14. CDR3 amino acids: CASSLPRDSGRAGDEQYF. The CDR3 nucleotides are TGTGCCAGCAGTTTACCCCGAGATAGCGGGAGGGCCGGGGACGAGCAGTACTTC.

The chain combines TRBV11-1 with TRBJ1-6, with 10 bases aligning to TRBD1. Germline trimming cut 4 bases from V and 10 bases from J; bases unmatched to any gene: 4. CDR3 length equals 14 residues. CDR1 is SGHAT, CDR2 FQDESV, per germline (reference sequence). The CDR3 DNA reads as TGTGCCAGCAGCTATGGACAGGGGGGATCACCCCTCCACTTT. This sequence encodes CASSYGQGGSPLHF.

This clonotype was recorded a few times. This chain links TRBV29-1 with TRBJ1-1, with D unresolved. Germline-derived CDR1 and CDR2 are SQVTM and ANQGSEA. The V and J ends lost 5 bases and 1 base respectively, with 11 bases between them. This CDR3 has 13 residues. The CDR3 region has the DNA TGCAGCGTTAACCGGGCTACGAACACTGAAGCTTTCTTT. Translated: CSVNRATNTEAFF.

This clonotype came up a few times. V and J are TRBV7-9 and TRBJ1-3; tentatively, D is TRBD1 (5 bases). This CDR3 has 16 residues. Deletions cut 5 bases from V and 0 bases from J, with 14 bases between. CDR1 is SEHNR, CDR2 FQNEAQ, per germline (reference sequence). CDR3: CASSVGTLFSGNTIYF. CDR3 coding DNA: TGTGCCAGCAGCGTGGGGACTTTATTCTCTGGAAACACCATATATTTT.

The chain carries TRBV13 and TRBJ1-6, with a weak D call TRBD1 (5 bases). V lost 0 bases, J lost 6 bases, and 9 bases lay in between. This CDR3 contains 15 residues. Germline V gene data show CDR1 as PRHDT and CDR2 as FYEKMQ (reference sequence). Here the CDR3 DNA reads TGTGCCAGCAGCTTAGGAGGGGTTGGTAATTCACCCCTCCACTTT. Translated, it gives CASSLGGVGNSPLHF.

This clonotype was counted only a few times. V and J are TRBV29-1 and TRBJ2-3, with 10 bases matching TRBD1. J gave up 1 base and V 7 bases, and 2 bases lay outside the gene matches. The CDR3 covers 13 residues. The germline gives CDR1 SQVTM, CDR2 ANQGSEA. CDR3 amino acids: CSGGTGGTDTQYF. CDR3 in DNA: TGCAGCGGTGGGACAGGGGGCACAGATACGCAGTATTTT.

Many counts were recorded for this clonotype. One end of the junction varies from germline; a read error may be responsible. V usage is TRBV12-3 or TRBV12-4 and J usage is TRBJ2-5, with D uncertain. This CDR3 contains 11 residues. As DNA, the CDR3 is TGTGCCAGCAGCTTAGCAGAGACCCAGTACTTC. It yields the protein CASSLAETQYF.

This clonotype was found a few times. The chain links TRBV3-1 to TRBJ2-5; 7 bases fit TRBD2. From germline, CDR1 is LGHDT and CDR2 YNNKEL (reference sequence). V gave up 3 bases and J gave up 5 bases; unmatched junction bases: 3. There are 13 residues in the CDR3. The CDR3 DNA follows: TGTGCCAGCAGCCAGGTTAGCGGGGAGACCCAGTACTTC. It yields the protein CASSQVSGETQYF.